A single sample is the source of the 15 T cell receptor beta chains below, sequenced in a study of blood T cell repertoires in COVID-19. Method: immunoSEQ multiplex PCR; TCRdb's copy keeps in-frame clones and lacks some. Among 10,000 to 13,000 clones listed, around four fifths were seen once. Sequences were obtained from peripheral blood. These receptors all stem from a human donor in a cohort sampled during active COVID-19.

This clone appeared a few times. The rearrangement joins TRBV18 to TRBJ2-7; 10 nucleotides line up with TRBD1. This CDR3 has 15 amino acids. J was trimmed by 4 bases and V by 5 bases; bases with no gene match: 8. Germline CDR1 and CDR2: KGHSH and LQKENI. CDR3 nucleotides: TGTGCCAGCTCAGATAGACAGGGGGCTTCTTACGAGCAGTACTTC. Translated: CASSDRQGASYEQYF.

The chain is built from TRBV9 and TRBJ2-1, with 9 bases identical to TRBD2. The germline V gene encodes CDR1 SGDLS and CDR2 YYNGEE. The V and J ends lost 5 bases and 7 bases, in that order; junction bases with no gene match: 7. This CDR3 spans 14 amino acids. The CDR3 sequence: CASSDSGSRNEQFF. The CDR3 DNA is TGTGCCAGCAGTGATAGCGGGAGTAGGAATGAGCAGTTCTTC. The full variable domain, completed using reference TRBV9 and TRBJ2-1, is DSGVTQTPKHLITATGQRVTLRCSPRSGDLSVYWYQQSLDQGLQFLIQYYNGEERAKGNILERFSAQQFPDLHSELNLSSLELGDSALYFCASSDSGSRNEQFFGPGTRLTVL.

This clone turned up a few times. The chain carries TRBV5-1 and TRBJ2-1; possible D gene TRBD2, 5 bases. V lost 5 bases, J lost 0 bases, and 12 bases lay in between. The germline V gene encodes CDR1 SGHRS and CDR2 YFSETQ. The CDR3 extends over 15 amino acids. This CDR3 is CASSRGRDSYNEQFF. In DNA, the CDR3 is TGCGCCAGCAGTCGCGGTCGGGACTCCTACAATGAGCAGTTCTTC. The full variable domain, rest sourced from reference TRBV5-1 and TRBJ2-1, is KAGVTQTPRYLIKTRGQQVTLSCSPISGHRSVSWYQQTPGQGLQFLFEYFSETQRNKGNFPGRFSGRQFSNSRSEMNVSTLELGDSALYLCASSRGRDSYNEQFFGPGTRLTVL.

This CDR3 is CASSHALSRAEYEQYF. CDR3 DNA: TGTGCCAGCAGCCACGCCCTCAGCAGGGCAGAATACGAGCAGTACTTC. The chain employs TRBV11-2 and TRBJ2-7; D might be TRBD1 (5 bases). Trimming pared 5 bases from V and 4 bases from J, leaving 21 bases between. Germline CDR1 SGHAT, CDR2 FQNNGV. The CDR3 is 16 amino acids.

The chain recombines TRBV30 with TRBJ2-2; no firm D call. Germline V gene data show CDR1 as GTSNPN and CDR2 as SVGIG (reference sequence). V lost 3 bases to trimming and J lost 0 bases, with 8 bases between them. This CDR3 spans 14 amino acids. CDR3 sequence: CAWRSRSNTGELFF. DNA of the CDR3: TGTGCCTGGAGGAGTCGATCGAACACCGGGGAGCTGTTTTTT. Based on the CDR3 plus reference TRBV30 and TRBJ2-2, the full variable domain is SQTIHQWPATLVQPVGSPLSLECTVEGTSNPNLYWYRQAAGRGLQLLFYSVGIGQISSEVPQNLSASRPQDRQFILSSKKLLLSDSGFYLCAWRSRSNTGELFFGEGSRLTVL.

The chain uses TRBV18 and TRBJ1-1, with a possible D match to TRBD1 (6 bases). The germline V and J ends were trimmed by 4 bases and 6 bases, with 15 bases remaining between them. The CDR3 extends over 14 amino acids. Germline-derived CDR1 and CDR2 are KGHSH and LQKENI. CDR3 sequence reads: CASSQRQADAEAFF. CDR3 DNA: TGTGCCAGCTCACAACGACAGGCCGACGCTGAAGCTTTCTTT.

The DNA of the CDR3 is TGTGCCAGTAGTAGGGGGGGTGAAACCACTGAAGCTTTCTTT. Translating gives CASSRGGETTEAFF. The chain uses TRBV19 and TRBJ1-1, with D perhaps TRBD1 (5 bases). CDR3 length: 14 residues. Trimming took off 4 bases at V and 4 bases at J, with 13 bases between the two ends. Germline V gene lookup returns CDR1 LNHDA and CDR2 SQIVND (reference sequence).

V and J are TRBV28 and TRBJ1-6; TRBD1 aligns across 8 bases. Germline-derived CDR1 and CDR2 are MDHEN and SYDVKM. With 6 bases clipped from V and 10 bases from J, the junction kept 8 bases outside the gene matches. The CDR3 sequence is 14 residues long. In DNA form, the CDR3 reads TGTGCCAGCAGCCTGACAGGGGCGTACTCACCCCTCCACTTT. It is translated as CASSLTGAYSPLHF. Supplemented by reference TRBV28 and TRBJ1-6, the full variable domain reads DVKVTQSSRYLVKRTGEKVFLECVQDMDHENMFWYRQDPGLGLRLIYFSYDVKMKEKGDIPEGYSVSREKKERFSLILESASTNQTSMYLCASSLTGAYSPLHFGNGTRLTVT.

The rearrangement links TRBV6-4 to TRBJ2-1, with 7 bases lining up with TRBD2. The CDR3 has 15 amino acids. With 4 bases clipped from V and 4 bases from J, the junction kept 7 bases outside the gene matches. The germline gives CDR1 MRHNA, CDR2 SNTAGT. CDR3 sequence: CASSGESSGYNEQFF. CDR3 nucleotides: TGTGCCAGCAGTGGGGAGAGTAGCGGGTACAATGAGCAGTTCTTC.

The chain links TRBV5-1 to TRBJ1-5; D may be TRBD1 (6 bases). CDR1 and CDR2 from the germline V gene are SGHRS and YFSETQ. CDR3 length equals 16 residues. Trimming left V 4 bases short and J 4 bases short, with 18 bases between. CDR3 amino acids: CASSVGTGLANQPQHF. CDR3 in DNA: TGCGCCAGCAGCGTGGGTACAGGGCTGGCAAATCAGCCCCAGCATTTT.

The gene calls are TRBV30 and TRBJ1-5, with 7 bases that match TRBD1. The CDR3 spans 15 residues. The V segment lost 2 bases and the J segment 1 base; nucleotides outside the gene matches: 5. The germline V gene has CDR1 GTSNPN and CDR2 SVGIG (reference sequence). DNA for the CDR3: TGTGCCTGGAGTAAGGGGGCGGCGAGCAATCAGCCCCAGCATTTT. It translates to CAWSKGAASNQPQHF.

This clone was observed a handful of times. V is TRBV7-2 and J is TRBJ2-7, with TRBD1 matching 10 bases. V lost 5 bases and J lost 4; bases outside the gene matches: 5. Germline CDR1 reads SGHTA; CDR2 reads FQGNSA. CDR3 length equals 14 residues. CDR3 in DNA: TGTGCCAGCAGCCTGGACAGGGGGGGTTACGAGCAGTACTTC. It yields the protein CASSLDRGGYEQYF.

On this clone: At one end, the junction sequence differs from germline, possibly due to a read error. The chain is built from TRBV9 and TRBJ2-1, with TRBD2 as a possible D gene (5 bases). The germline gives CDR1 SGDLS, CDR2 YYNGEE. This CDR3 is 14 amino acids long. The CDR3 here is CAGSPSGLYNEQFF. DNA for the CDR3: TGTGCCGGCAGCCCCAGTGGACTGTACAATGAGCAGTTCTTC.

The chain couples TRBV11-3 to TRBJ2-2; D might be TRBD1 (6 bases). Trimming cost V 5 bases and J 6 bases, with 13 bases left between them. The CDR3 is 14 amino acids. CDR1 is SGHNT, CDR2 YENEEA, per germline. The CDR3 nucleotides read TGTGCCAGCAGCGGGACAAGGGCCGCCGGGGAGCTGTTTTTT. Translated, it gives CASSGTRAAGELFF.

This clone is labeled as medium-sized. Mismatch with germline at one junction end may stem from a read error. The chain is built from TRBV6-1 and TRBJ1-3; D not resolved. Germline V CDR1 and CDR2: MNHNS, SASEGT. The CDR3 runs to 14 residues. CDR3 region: CASREGDSGNTIYF. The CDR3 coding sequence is TGTGCCAGCCGTGAGGGAGACTCTGGAAACACCATATATTTT.